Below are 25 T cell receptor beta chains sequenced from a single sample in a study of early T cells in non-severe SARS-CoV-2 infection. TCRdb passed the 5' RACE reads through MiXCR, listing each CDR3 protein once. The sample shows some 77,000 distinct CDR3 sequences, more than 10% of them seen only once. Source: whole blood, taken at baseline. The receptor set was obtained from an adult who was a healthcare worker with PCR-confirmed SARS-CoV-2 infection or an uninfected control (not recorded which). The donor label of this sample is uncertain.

The CDR3 region has the DNA TGTGCCAGCAGGGGGGGACAGGGTAATGGCTACACCTTC. The encoded protein is CASRGGQGNGYTF. The rearrangement joins TRBV5-4 to TRBJ1-2; 9 bases are shared with TRBD1. The germline V gene has CDR1 SGHNT and CDR2 YYREEE (reference sequence). V lost 5 bases to trimming and J lost 6 bases; unmatched junction nucleotides: 5. This CDR3 has 13 residues.

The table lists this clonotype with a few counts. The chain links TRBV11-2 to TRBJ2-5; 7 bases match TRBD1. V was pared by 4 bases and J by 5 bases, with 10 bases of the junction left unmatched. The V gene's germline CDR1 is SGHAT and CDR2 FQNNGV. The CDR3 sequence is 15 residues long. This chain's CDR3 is CASSSQQGLGETQYF. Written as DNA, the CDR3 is TGTGCCAGCAGCTCACAACAGGGGTTGGGCGAGACCCAGTACTTC.

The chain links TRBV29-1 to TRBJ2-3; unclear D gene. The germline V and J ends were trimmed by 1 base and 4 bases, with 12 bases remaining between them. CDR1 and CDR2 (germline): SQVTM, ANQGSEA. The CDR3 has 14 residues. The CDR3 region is CSVEVVGKADTQYF. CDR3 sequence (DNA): TGCAGCGTTGAAGTAGTGGGGAAGGCAGATACGCAGTATTTT.

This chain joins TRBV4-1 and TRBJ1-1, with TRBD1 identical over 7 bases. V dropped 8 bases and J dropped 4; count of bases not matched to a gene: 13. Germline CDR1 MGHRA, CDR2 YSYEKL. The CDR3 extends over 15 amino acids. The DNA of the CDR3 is TGCGCCAGCGAGAGAGGACAGGCGGGGGGCACTGAAGCTTTCTTT. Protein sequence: CASERGQAGGTEAFF.

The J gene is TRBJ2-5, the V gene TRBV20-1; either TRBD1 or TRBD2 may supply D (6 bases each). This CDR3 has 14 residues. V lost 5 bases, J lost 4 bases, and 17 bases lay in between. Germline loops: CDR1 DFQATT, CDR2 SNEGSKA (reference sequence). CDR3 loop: CSAPRGQGRETQYF. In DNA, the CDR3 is TGCAGTGCTCCCCGGGGGCAGGGGCGAGAGACCCAGTACTTC.

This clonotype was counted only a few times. The DNA of the CDR3 is TGTGCCAGCAGTCCCGGCACAGGGTCCGATGGCTACACCTTC. Translation: CASSPGTGSDGYTF. This rearrangement joins TRBV27 to TRBJ1-2, with D perhaps matching TRBD1 (6 bases). Germline CDR1 is MNHEY and CDR2 is SMNVEV (reference sequence). V gave up 5 bases and J gave up 6 bases, with 16 bases separating them. There are 14 residues in the CDR3.

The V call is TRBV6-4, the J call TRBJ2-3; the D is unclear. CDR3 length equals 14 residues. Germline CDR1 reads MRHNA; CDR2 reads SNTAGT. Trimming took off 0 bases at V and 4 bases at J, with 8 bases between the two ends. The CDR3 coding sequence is TGTGCCAGCAGTGACTCGGGGTTTGCAGATACGCAGTATTTT. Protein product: CASSDSGFADTQYF.

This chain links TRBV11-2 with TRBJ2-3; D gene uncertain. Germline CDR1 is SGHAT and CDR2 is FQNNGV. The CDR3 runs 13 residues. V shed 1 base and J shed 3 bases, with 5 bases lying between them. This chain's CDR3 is CASSLVTTDTQYF. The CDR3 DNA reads TGTGCCAGCAGCTTAGTTACTACAGATACGCAGTATTTT.

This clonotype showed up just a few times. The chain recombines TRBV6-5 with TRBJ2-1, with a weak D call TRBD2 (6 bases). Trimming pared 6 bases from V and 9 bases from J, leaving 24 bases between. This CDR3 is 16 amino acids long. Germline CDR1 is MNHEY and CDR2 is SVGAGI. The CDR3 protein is CASSPRRLGSAGEQFF. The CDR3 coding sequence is TGTGCCAGCAGCCCCCGTAGACTAGGTTCGGCCGGTGAGCAGTTCTTC.

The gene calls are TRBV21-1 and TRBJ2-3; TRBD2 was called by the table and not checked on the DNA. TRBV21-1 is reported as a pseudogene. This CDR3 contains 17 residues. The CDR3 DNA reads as TGTGCCAGCAGCAACGGGGCTAGCGGGCCAGGCCGGGATACGCAGTATTTT. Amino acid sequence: CASSNGASGPGRDTQYF.

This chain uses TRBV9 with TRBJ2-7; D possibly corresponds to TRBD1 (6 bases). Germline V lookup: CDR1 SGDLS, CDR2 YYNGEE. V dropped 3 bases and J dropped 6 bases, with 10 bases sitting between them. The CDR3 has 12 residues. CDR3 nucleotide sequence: TGTGCCAGCAGCGGACAGGCGGGCGAGCAGTACTTC. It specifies CASSGQAGEQYF.

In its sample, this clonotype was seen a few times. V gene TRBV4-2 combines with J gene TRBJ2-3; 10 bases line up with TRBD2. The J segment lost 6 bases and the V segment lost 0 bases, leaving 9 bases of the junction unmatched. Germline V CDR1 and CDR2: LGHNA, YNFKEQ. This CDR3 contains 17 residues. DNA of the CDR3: TGTGCCAGCAGCCAAGAATGGTTAGCGGGAGGTGAGGATACGCAGTATTTT. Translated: CASSQEWLAGGEDTQYF.

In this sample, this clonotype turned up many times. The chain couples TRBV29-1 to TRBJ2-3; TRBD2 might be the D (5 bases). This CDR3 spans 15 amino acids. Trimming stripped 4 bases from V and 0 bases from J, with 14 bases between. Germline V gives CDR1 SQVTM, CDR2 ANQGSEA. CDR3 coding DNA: TGCAGCGTTGGCTGGACGAGGGCTAGCACAGATACGCAGTATTTT. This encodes CSVGWTRASTDTQYF.

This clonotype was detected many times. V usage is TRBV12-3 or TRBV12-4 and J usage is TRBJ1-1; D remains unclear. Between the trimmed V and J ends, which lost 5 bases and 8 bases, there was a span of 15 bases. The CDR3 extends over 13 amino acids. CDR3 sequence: CASSTGLRGEAFF. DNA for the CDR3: TGTGCCAGCAGTACCGGTCTACGTGGAGAAGCTTTCTTT.

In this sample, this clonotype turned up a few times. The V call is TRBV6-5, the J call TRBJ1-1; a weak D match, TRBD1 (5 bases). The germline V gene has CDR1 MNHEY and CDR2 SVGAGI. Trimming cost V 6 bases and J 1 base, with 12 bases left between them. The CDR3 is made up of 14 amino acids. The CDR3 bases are TGTGCCAGCAGGGGGCTTGGGGGGAACACTGAAGCTTTCTTT. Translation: CASRGLGGNTEAFF.

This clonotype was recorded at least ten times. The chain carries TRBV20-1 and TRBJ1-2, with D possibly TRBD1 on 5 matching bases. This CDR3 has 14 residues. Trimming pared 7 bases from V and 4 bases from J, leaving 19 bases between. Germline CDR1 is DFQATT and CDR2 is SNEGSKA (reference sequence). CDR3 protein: CSVQGGWGSYGYTF. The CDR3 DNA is TGCAGTGTCCAAGGCGGTTGGGGCTCCTATGGCTACACCTTC.

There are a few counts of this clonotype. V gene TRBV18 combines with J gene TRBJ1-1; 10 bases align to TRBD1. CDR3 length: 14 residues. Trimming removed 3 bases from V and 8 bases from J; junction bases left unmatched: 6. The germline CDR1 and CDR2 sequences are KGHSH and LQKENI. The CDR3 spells CASSPQTGGEEAFF. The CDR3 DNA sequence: TGTGCCAGCTCACCCCAGACAGGGGGCGAGGAAGCTTTCTTT.

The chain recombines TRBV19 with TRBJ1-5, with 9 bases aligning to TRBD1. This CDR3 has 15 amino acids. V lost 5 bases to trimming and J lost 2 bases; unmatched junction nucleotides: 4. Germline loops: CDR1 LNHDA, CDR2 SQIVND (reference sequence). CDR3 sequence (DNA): TGTGCCAGTAGTCGAACAGGGGGCGGCAATCAGCCCCAGCATTTT. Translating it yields CASSRTGGGNQPQHF. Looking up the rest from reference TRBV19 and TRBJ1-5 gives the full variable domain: DGGITQSPKYLFRKEGQNVTLSCEQNLNHDAMYWYRQDPGQGLRLIYYSQIVNDFQKGDIAEGYSVSREKKESFPLTVTSAQKNPTAFYLCASSRTGGGNQPQHFGDGTRLSIL.

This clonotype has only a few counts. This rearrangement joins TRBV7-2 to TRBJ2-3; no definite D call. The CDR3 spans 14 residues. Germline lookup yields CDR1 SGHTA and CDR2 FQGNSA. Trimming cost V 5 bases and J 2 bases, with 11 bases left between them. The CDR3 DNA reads TGTGCCAGCAGCCCAAGCCCCTCCACAGATACGCAGTATTTT. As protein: CASSPSPSTDTQYF.

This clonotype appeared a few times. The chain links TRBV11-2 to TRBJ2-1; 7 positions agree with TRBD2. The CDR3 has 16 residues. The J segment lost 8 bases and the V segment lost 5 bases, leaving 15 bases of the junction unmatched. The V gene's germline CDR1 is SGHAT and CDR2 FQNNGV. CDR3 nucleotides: TGTGCCAGCAGCCCGCCCGGTGAGCGGGGACTTTATGAGCAGTTCTTC. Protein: CASSPPGERGLYEQFF.

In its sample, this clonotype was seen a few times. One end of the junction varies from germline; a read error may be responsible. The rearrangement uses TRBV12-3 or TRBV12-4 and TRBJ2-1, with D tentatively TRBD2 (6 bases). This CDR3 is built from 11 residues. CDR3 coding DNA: TGTGCCAGCAGTTTAGCCGGGACTTCTATCTTC. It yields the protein CASSLAGTSIF.

The CDR3 sequence: CASSGGRGSEQYF. The CDR3 region has the DNA TGTGCCAGCAGTGGCGGCAGGGGGAGCGAGCAGTACTTC. The chain has TRBV2 and TRBJ2-7; 7 bases are a match to TRBD1. The ends lost 4 bases at V and 6 bases at J; junction bases unmatched: 6. Germline V gene data show CDR1 as SNHLY and CDR2 as FYNNEI. The CDR3 consists of 13 residues. Combining the CDR3 with reference TRBV2 and TRBJ2-7 gives the whole variable domain EPEVTQTPSHQVTQMGQEVILRCVPISNHLYFYWYRQILGQKVEFLVSFYNNEISEKSEIFDDQFSVERPDGSNFTLKIRSTKLEDSAMYFCASSGGRGSEQYFGPGTRLTVT.

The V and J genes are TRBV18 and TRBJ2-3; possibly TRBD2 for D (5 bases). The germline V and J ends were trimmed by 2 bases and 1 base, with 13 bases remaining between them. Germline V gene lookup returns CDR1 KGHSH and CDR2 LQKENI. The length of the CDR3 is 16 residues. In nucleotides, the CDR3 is TGTGCCAGCTCACCAACGGGCGGACTCGGCACAGATACGCAGTATTTT. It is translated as CASSPTGGLGTDTQYF. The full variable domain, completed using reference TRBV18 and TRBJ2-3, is NAGVMQNPRHLVRRRGQEARLRCSPMKGHSHVYWYRQLPEEGLKFMVYLQKENIIDESGMPKERFSAEFPKEGPSILRIQQVVRGDSAAYFCASSPTGGLGTDTQYFGPGTRLTVL.

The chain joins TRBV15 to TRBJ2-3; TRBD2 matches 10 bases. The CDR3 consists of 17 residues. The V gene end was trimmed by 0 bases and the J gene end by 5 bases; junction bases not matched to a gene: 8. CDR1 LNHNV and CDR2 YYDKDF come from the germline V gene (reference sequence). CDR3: CATSRDPSGRAGDTQYF. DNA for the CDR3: TGTGCCACCAGCAGAGACCCTAGCGGGAGAGCGGGAGATACGCAGTATTTT.

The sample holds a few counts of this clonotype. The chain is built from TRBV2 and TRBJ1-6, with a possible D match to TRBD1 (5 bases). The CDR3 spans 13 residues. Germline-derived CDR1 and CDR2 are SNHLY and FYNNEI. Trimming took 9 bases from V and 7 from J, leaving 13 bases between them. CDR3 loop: CARSVAGNSPLHF. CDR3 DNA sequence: TGTGCCAGATCAGTCGCAGGGAATTCACCCCTCCACTTT.